Below, 27 T cell receptor beta chains from the same sample are listed, as sequenced in a study of cytomegalovirus exposure and HLA in healthy donors. The primer mix had 60 Vbeta and 13 Jbeta primers. Measured with immunoSEQ multiplex PCR; TCRdb has only the in-frame clones, and not every one. The sample carries hundreds of thousands of clones, about 90% recorded once. Sequenced material: PBMCs. These receptors all come from a young woman in good health and CMV-seronegative.

This clone occurred once. The chain has TRBV15 and TRBJ2-7; possibly TRBD2 for D (5 bases). There are 16 residues in the CDR3. With 0 bases removed from V and 3 bases from J, the gap between germline ends came to 15 bases. CDR1 is LNHNV, CDR2 YYDKDF, per germline (reference sequence). CDR3 sequence reads: CATSRDLYGESYEQYF. CDR3 nucleotides: TGTGCCACCAGCAGAGATCTGTACGGGGAAAGCTACGAGCAGTACTTC.

The gene calls are TRBV11-2 and TRBJ2-7; 9 nucleotides match TRBD1. This CDR3 has 14 amino acids. The germline V gene has CDR1 SGHAT and CDR2 FQNNGV. Trimming at V came to 4 bases and at J to 4 bases, leaving 5 bases not matched to a gene. The CDR3 region has the DNA TGTGCCAGCAGCTCGGGACAGGGTGGATACGAGCAGTACTTC. Its protein product is CASSSGQGGYEQYF. Full variable domain (rest looked up from reference TRBV11-2 and TRBJ2-7): EAGVAQSPRYKIIEKRQSVAFWCNPISGHATLYWYQQILGQGPKLLIQFQNNGVVDDSQLPKDRFSAERLKGVDSTLKIQPAKLEDSAVYLCASSSGQGGYEQYFGPGTRLTVT.

The chain couples TRBV2 to TRBJ2-1; 9 bases are a match to TRBD2. The length of the CDR3 is 15 residues. Per the germline V gene, CDR1 is SNHLY and CDR2 is FYNNEI. Trimming cost V 8 bases and J 7 bases; bases outside gene matches: 12. The chain's CDR3 is CASATDGGGANEQFF. CDR3 bases: TGTGCCAGCGCAACCGACGGCGGGGGGGCGAATGAGCAGTTCTTC.

The chain employs TRBV15 and TRBJ2-7; TRBD2 is a possible D gene (6 bases). From germline, CDR1 is LNHNV and CDR2 YYDKDF (reference sequence). The CDR3 runs 13 residues. The V and J ends lost 8 bases and 4 bases respectively, with 15 bases between them. The CDR3, as DNA: TGTGCCACCGCACGGAGGGGTCGGTACGAGCAGTACTTC. As protein: CATARRGRYEQYF.

The chain couples TRBV7-9 to TRBJ2-5; TRBD1 is a possible D gene (8 bases). V shed 5 bases and J shed 5 bases, with 15 bases lying between them. Germline V gene data show CDR1 as SEHNR and CDR2 as FQNEAQ (reference sequence). The CDR3 spans 14 residues. The chain's CDR3 is CASSPQQGGETQYF. The CDR3 nucleotides read TGTGCCAGCAGCCCTCAACAGGGGGGGGAGACCCAGTACTTC.

The chain recombines TRBV16 with TRBJ2-7; a possible D gene is TRBD1 (6 bases). Germline V CDR1 and CDR2: KGHSY, FQNENV. The CDR3 loop spans 17 amino acids. Trimming took off 1 base at V and 0 bases at J, with 16 bases between the two ends. The chain's CDR3 is CASSQLLGQGISYEQYF. The CDR3 coding sequence is TGTGCCAGCAGCCAATTACTAGGGCAGGGGATCTCCTACGAGCAGTACTTC.

The chain uses TRBV6-5 and TRBJ1-3; 8 bases line up with TRBD1. The trim removed 6 bases at V and 4 bases at J, leaving 8 bases unmatched. In germline, CDR1 is MNHEY, CDR2 SVGAGI. This CDR3 spans 15 amino acids. In nucleotides, the CDR3 is TGTGCCAGCAGCCCTACCCAGGGGGCCGGAAACACCATATATTTT. It is translated as CASSPTQGAGNTIYF.

The chain joins TRBV4-2 to TRBJ2-1; TRBD2 matches 8 bases. Germline values: CDR1 LGHNA, CDR2 YNFKEQ. Unmatched junction bases numbered 5, after V lost 1 base and J lost 6 bases. The CDR3 runs 15 residues. CDR3 sequence: CASSQVLAGPNEQFF. In DNA, the CDR3 is TGTGCCAGCAGCCAAGTGTTAGCGGGGCCCAATGAGCAGTTCTTC.

DNA of the CDR3: TGTGCCAGCAGTGCTAGCGGGGGGGATTACAATGAGCAGTTCTTC. It is translated as CASSASGGDYNEQFF. The chain has TRBV6-4 and TRBJ2-1, with TRBD2 matching 12 bases. Germline V gene sequence: CDR1 MRHNA, CDR2 SNTAGT. This CDR3 contains 15 residues. V lost 4 bases, J lost 4 bases, and 2 bases stayed unmatched.

The chain couples TRBV7-9 to TRBJ1-2; 10 bases are a match to TRBD1. Germline CDR1 SEHNR, CDR2 FQNEAQ (reference sequence). The CDR3 is made up of 15 amino acids. J lost 0 bases, V lost 5 bases, and 3 bases had no gene match. This CDR3 reads CASSPGQGANYGYTF. The CDR3 bases are TGTGCCAGCAGCCCCGGACAGGGGGCTAACTATGGCTACACCTTC.

The rearrangement joins TRBV11-2 to TRBJ2-7; D ambiguous. CDR1 and CDR2 from the germline V gene are SGHAT and FQNNGV. The CDR3 extends over 12 amino acids. Between the trimmed V and J ends, which lost 0 bases and 5 bases, there was a span of 5 bases. CDR3 residues: CASSLDADEQYF. The DNA for the CDR3 is TGTGCCAGCAGCTTAGATGCGGACGAGCAGTACTTC.

The V and J genes are TRBV7-5 and TRBJ2-7; TRBD1 reflects the table's D call only, with no check against the DNA. TRBV7-5 is a pseudogene. There are 16 residues in the CDR3. The CDR3 is CARSDATGGGSYEQYF. DNA for the CDR3: TGTGCCAGAAGCGACGCGACAGGGGGAGGTTCTTACGAGCAGTACTTC.

V usage is TRBV19 and J usage is TRBJ2-5; TRBD1 matches at 8 bases. The CDR3 is made up of 14 amino acids. From germline, CDR1 is LNHDA and CDR2 SQIVND (reference sequence). J lost 3 bases, V lost 4 bases, and 4 bases had no gene match. The CDR3 nucleotides read TGTGCCAGTAGTACGACAGGGGCGGAAGAGACCCAGTACTTC. It codes for CASSTTGAEETQYF. Combining the CDR3 with reference TRBV19 and TRBJ2-5 gives the whole variable domain DGGITQSPKYLFRKEGQNVTLSCEQNLNHDAMYWYRQDPGQGLRLIYYSQIVNDFQKGDIAEGYSVSREKKESFPLTVTSAQKNPTAFYLCASSTTGAEETQYFGPGTRLLVL.

This chain connects TRBV11-2 to TRBJ1-2; 8 bases align to TRBD1. CDR1 and CDR2 from the germline V gene are SGHAT and FQNNGV. V lost 4 bases, J lost 0 bases, and 10 bases stayed unmatched. The CDR3 is 17 amino acids. The CDR3 protein is CASSYSPGQAANYGYTF. The CDR3 region has the DNA TGTGCCAGCAGCTACAGTCCGGGACAGGCCGCTAACTATGGCTACACCTTC. Full variable domain (outside the CDR3, taken from reference TRBV11-2 and TRBJ1-2): EAGVAQSPRYKIIEKRQSVAFWCNPISGHATLYWYQQILGQGPKLLIQFQNNGVVDDSQLPKDRFSAERLKGVDSTLKIQPAKLEDSAVYLCASSYSPGQAANYGYTFGSGTRLTVV.

The chain links TRBV29-1 to TRBJ1-1; 8 nucleotides agree with TRBD1. In germline, CDR1 is SQVTM, CDR2 ANQGSEA. This CDR3 has 16 amino acids. The trim removed 3 bases at V and 0 bases at J, leaving 9 bases unmatched. The CDR3 nucleotides are TGCAGCGTTGATTGGACAGGGAAGTACCTGAACACTGAAGCTTTCTTT. Translated: CSVDWTGKYLNTEAFF.

In its sample, this clone was seen once. The chain uses TRBV30 and TRBJ2-3; no reliable D call. V was cut by 3 bases and J by 0 bases, with 7 bases left in between. The germline V gene encodes CDR1 GTSNPN and CDR2 SVGIG (reference sequence). The CDR3 runs 13 residues. The CDR3 here is CAWRQSSTDTQYF. The CDR3 DNA reads TGTGCCTGGAGGCAGTCTAGCACAGATACGCAGTATTTT.

This chain uses TRBV4-1 with TRBJ2-5, with TRBD1 identical over 9 bases. CDR3 length equals 18 residues. Germline CDR1 MGHRA, CDR2 YSYEKL. Unmatched junction bases numbered 14, after V lost 4 bases and J lost 2 bases. The DNA for the CDR3 is TGCGCCAGCAGCCTCGGACAGGGGCTCACGGTGGATCAAGAGACCCAGTACTTC. This sequence encodes CASSLGQGLTVDQETQYF.

The chain combines TRBV6-5 with TRBJ1-1, with D perhaps matching TRBD1 (5 bases). Germline-derived CDR1 and CDR2 are MNHEY and SVGAGI. This CDR3 contains 15 residues. The germline V and J ends were trimmed by 0 bases and 0 bases, with 8 bases remaining between them. In DNA form, the CDR3 reads TGTGCCAGCAGTTACTCCACAGGAATGAACACTGAAGCTTTCTTT. This translates into CASSYSTGMNTEAFF.

This chain uses TRBV15 with TRBJ1-5, with D maybe TRBD1 (5 bases). The V end was cut by 0 bases, the J end by 1 base, with 7 bases between. This CDR3 comprises 15 residues. Per germline, CDR1 LNHNV and CDR2 YYDKDF (reference sequence). The CDR3 DNA follows: TGTGCCACCAGCAGAGACACAGGCAGCAATCAGCCCCAGCATTTT. Translation gives CATSRDTGSNQPQHF.

This sequence joins TRBV15 and TRBJ2-1; 9 bases are a match to TRBD2. Germline CDR1 is LNHNV and CDR2 is YYDKDF (reference sequence). The V and J ends lost 0 bases and 4 bases, in that order; junction bases with no gene match: 4. The CDR3 sequence is 16 residues long. CDR3: CATSRERGGLYNEQFF. The CDR3 bases are TGTGCCACCAGCAGAGAGCGGGGGGGCCTTTACAATGAGCAGTTCTTC.

This clone appeared a single time. The rearrangement links TRBV19 to TRBJ1-1, with 7 bases that match TRBD1. Trimming removed 9 bases from V and 5 bases from J; junction bases left unmatched: 18. The V gene's germline CDR1 is LNHDA and CDR2 SQIVND (reference sequence). The CDR3 spans 16 residues. CDR3 in amino acids: CASPDGVTGPATEAFF. CDR3 DNA sequence: TGTGCCAGCCCGGACGGAGTGACAGGGCCAGCAACTGAAGCTTTCTTT.

V is TRBV2 and J is TRBJ1-1; weak D call: TRBD1 (6 bases). CDR1 and CDR2 (germline): SNHLY, FYNNEI. CDR3 size: 15 residues. Trimming removed 6 bases from V and 4 bases from J, with 18 bases in between. Here the CDR3 reads CASRLNREGGTEAFF. The CDR3 coding sequence is TGTGCCAGCAGGCTCAACAGGGAGGGCGGCACTGAAGCTTTCTTT.

The chain joins TRBV5-6 to TRBJ2-5, with 8 bases identical to TRBD1. The V segment lost 6 bases and the J segment 3 bases; nucleotides outside the gene matches: 7. Germline V gene sequence: CDR1 SGHDT, CDR2 YYEEEE. The CDR3 has 14 amino acids. DNA of the CDR3: TGTGCCAGCAACCGGGGACAGGCGAAAGAGACCCAGTACTTC. This gives the protein CASNRGQAKETQYF.

The chain is built from TRBV30 and TRBJ1-6; D unresolved. The V end was cut by 6 bases, the J end by 8 bases, with 17 bases between. Germline V lookup: CDR1 GTSNPN, CDR2 SVGIG (reference sequence). The CDR3 has 14 residues. The CDR3 DNA sequence: TGTGCCTGCCCCAAGGCCTCCGGGGATTCACCCCTCCACTTT. This encodes CACPKASGDSPLHF.

The chain links TRBV6-6 to TRBJ1-5; D gene uncertain. The germline V gene has CDR1 MNHNY and CDR2 SVGAGI (reference sequence). The CDR3 spans 13 residues. Deletions cut 2 bases from V and 2 bases from J, with 4 bases between. In nucleotides, the CDR3 is TGTGCCAGCAGTTACCCGGGCAATCAGCCCCAGCATTTT. Translated, it gives CASSYPGNQPQHF.

The CDR3 loop reads CASSEPTGGRTEAFF. DNA of the CDR3: TGTGCCAGCAGTGAGCCGACAGGGGGAAGGACTGAAGCTTTCTTT. This rearrangement joins TRBV2 to TRBJ1-1; 9 nucleotides agree with TRBD1. The CDR3 has 15 amino acids. Germline CDR1 is SNHLY and CDR2 is FYNNEI. Germline trimming cut 3 bases from V and 5 bases from J; bases unmatched to any gene: 7.

This sequence joins TRBV6-5 and TRBJ1-3; D may be TRBD1 (5 bases). Looked up from germline, CDR1 is MNHEY and CDR2 is SVGAGI. Trimming shortened V by 0 bases and J by 0 bases, and 9 bases separated the two germline ends. This CDR3 has 16 residues. The CDR3 sequence is CASSYSTADSGNTIYF. In DNA form, the CDR3 reads TGTGCCAGCAGTTACTCGACAGCAGACTCTGGAAACACCATATATTTT.